This T cell receptor (beta chain) derives from a study of T-cell reconstitution after alpha-beta-depleted transplantation in children (dated by TCRdb to 2015 to 2016). Notes on the research overall: T-cell immune reconstitution after TCRalphabeta/CD19-depleted allogeneic hematopoietic cell transplantation in children was quantitatively tracked in the study by means of TCR repertoire profiling.

Library preparation employed PCR. The data were produced on an Illumina HiSeq 2500. To normalize quantification of the TCRbeta repertoire, the TCR libraries were built with molecular barcoding that relied on unique molecular identifiers. TCRdb reprocessed the public reads (quality trimming at Q25 with fastp, clone calling with MiXCR) and kept in-frame beta chains. Rows with one shared CDR3 protein collapse into an entry with the most common genes and DNA. The sample table holds more than 400,000 distinct CDR3 sequences, of which about an eighth were seen once. The ten largest clones add up to around 15% of the sample. Points the paper makes about the study in general: Over subsequent months, a decline in hyperexpanded clone frequencies was noted, and after one year, T-cell counts and TCRbeta diversity were mostly ascribed to newly produced T cells. About two months after transplant, the apparently early recovery of alphabetaT-cell counts reportedly depended on just several hundred clones that had expanded rapidly and came from non-depleted graft cells. In some patients, the high TCRbeta diversity seen at day 60 was put down to recipient T cells and intrathymic progenitors that had survived conditioning.

In light of the paper, this sample's treatment or condition label describes: allogeneic hematopoietic cell transplantation with graft depleted of TCRalphabeta T cells and CD19 B cells. The transplant recipients were children given TCRalphabeta/CD19-depleted allogeneic hematopoietic cell grafts. Reading the germline V gene (reference sequence) gives CDR1 GTSNPN and CDR2 SVGIG. From the cysteine through the phenylalanine, the CDR3 covers 11 amino acids. CDR3 DNA only is kept here, 33 bases in frame from base 1. V and J are truncated by 1 base and 8 bases respectively, leaving an intervening sequence of 8 bases. Comments on this clonotype: Its antigen remains undetermined. Base qualities are not at hand, and no much larger clone is one base apart.

The clonotype was recovered from a female patient aged 2-9 years who had a stem cell transplant for aplastic anemia, so the T cells may come from the graft donor. This specimen consisted of PBMCs, mostly from graft donor cells, obtained 180 days after TCRalphabeta/CD19-depleted stem cell transplant. The sequence links TRBV30 to TRBJ1-1, with no reliable assignment of the D segment. The DNA is as follows: TGTGCCTGGAGTGCTAAATCAGAAGCTTTCTTT. It translates as CAWSAKSEAFF. The CDR3 plus the reference TRBV30 and TRBJ1-1 genes for the other parts give the full variable domain: SQTIHQWPATLVQPVGSPLSLECTVEGTSNPNLYWYRQAAGRGLQLLFYSVGIGQISSEVPQNLSASRPQDRQFILSSKKLLLSDSGFYLCAWSAKSEAFFGQGTRLTVV.